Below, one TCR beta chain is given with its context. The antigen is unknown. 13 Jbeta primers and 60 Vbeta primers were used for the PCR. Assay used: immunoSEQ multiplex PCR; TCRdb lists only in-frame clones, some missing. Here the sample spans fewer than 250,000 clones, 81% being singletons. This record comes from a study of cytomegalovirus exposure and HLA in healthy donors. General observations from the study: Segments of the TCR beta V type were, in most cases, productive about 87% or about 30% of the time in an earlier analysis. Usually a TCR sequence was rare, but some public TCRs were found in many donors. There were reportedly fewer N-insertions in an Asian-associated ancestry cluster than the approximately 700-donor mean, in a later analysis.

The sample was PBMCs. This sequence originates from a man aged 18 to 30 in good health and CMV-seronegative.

In nucleotides, the CDR3 is TGTGCCAGCCAGGACAGTTACACAGATACGCAGTATTTT. Translating it yields CASQDSYTDTQYF. The chain carries TRBV18 and TRBJ2-3; the D gene is possibly TRBD1 (6 bases). Germline V lookup: CDR1 KGHSH, CDR2 LQKENI. Between the trimmed V and J ends, which lost 8 bases and 2 bases, there was a span of 11 bases. CDR3 size: 13 residues. Looking up the rest from reference TRBV18 and TRBJ2-3 gives the full variable domain: NAGVMQNPRHLVRRRGQEARLRCSPMKGHSHVYWYRQLPEEGLKFMVYLQKENIIDESGMPKERFSAEFPKEGPSILRIQQVVRGDSAAYFCASQDSYTDTQYFGPGTRLTVL.